Detailed here is one T cell receptor beta chain. This record comes from a study of blood T cell repertoires in COVID-19. Across the study: Spain, Italy and the United States supplied samples that represented acute and convalescent COVID-19.

Germline lookup yields CDR1 SGHTA and CDR2 FQGNSA. The CDR3 extends over 15 amino acids. V shed 3 bases and J 3 bases; nucleotides not matched to a gene: 5. Method: immunoSEQ multiplex PCR; TCRdb's copy keeps in-frame clones and lacks some. The sample yields about 180,000 clones, approximately 87% seen once. Input material: peripheral blood. The TCR originated in a woman aged 70-85 years with COVID-19, enrolled during active disease. This chain joins TRBV7-2 and TRBJ2-7; 10 nucleotides agree with TRBD2. The CDR3 protein is CASSLYLAGVYEQYF. The CDR3 DNA reads TGTGCCAGCAGCTTGTACCTAGCGGGAGTCTACGAGCAGTACTTC.